This note documents a single TCR beta chain sequence. What antigen it recognizes has not been identified. Within one base of it there is no much larger clone, and no base qualities were kept. In Seattle, one collaborating source enrolled patients while the infection was active and tracked those patients longitudinally over the course of disease. The collaborating institutions used their own protocols to collect whole blood in K2EDTA tubes. For TCRbeta analysis, collaborator samples were shipped as frozen whole blood, as isolated PBMCs, or as DNA extracted from either sample type. The sample originates from a study of blood T cell repertoires in COVID-19 (dated by TCRdb to 2020 to 2022). In terms of the full investigation: The collaborator samples originated in the United States, Italy and Spain and spanned the acute and convalescent phases of COVID-19. The dataset comprised deeply sampled blood TCRbeta repertoires from subjects exposed to, actively infected with, or recovered from COVID-19. The repertoires were released in a freely available public database intended as a resource for research on the immune response to SARS-CoV-2. The prospective study material was composed of cDNA or gDNA derived from T cells, B-cell-depleted T cells, or PBMCs. Where HLA class I and class II types were available, the types were taken from metadata supplied by the sample provider, not from assay-based typing. The sample metadata nearly always contained a de-identified subject ID, COVID-19 status, age in years and sex. The samples were drawn from the first 160 participants of the ongoing ImmuneRACE study and from roughly 1,300 subjects provided by 6 global collaborators. Here is what the overall study found, with its caveats: The amount of clinical and demographic metadata varied by source and participant and was provided uncurated.

TCRbeta CDR3 regions were amplified from genomic DNA using the immunoSEQ Assay, a bias-controlled multiplex PCR. On the authors' methods: The number of nucleated cells in each sample was estimated from the amplification of reference gene primers within the assay. Sequence reads were collapsed and filtered to measure the absolute abundance of every unique TCRbeta CDR3 rearrangement. For each sample, productive Simpson clonality was calculated by taking the square root of Simpson's diversity index across productive rearrangements. Imported from immuneACCESS, the table was reduced by TCRdb to in-frame sequences with V and J called. These copies leave out some clones; in studies compared against another copy, an unresolved V gene accounts for under half, and the cause of the remainder is not known. V and J calls and clone size follow that table, whereas D and trimming were derived from the DNA. The sample has around 200,000 clones on record, 83% of them singletons. The ten most abundant clones make up around 1.3% of the sample.

This receptor was taken from a woman aged 25 to 39 with COVID-19, enrolled during active disease. Sequencing used peripheral blood.

The encoded CDR3 is CASSLNRDSRGQFF. The bases read TGTGCCAGCAGCCTTAACCGGGACTCAAGGGGGCAGTTCTTC. The V gene is TRBV7-2 and the J gene is TRBJ2-1; D gene: possibly TRBD2, on 6 matching bases. CDR1 and CDR2, looked up from the germline V gene, are SGHTA and FQGNSA. The V end loses 5 bases and the J end loses 12 bases, and a stretch of 20 bases separates them. Its CDR3 holds 14 amino acids, cysteine through phenylalanine. Only the CDR3 portion is preserved as DNA: 42 bases, with reading frame beginning at the first base.